This passage covers 15 T cell receptor beta chains from one sample sequenced in a study of T cell responses to AZD1222 COVID-19 vaccine. Profiling relied on immunoSEQ multiplex PCR, and the TCRdb table lists in-frame clones only, not all of them. The sample contains 75,000 to 100,000 clones, around nine tenths of which appear only once. This sample comprised peripheral blood, obtained on day 0 of AZD1222 vaccination. These receptors were obtained from an adult in good health.

The chain employs TRBV11-2 and TRBJ1-5; D gene unclear. The germline V gene has CDR1 SGHAT and CDR2 FQNNGV. The CDR3 is 14 residues long. Between the trimmed V and J ends, which lost 3 bases and 2 bases, there was a span of 8 bases. The CDR3 DNA sequence: TGTGCCAGCAGCTTTAGCGGGGGCAATCAGCCCCAGCATTTT. Protein sequence: CASSFSGGNQPQHF.

On this clone itself: Other DNA sequences in the sample encode the same CDR3. The chain has TRBV19 and TRBJ1-6; D uncertain. The CDR3 runs 14 residues. The germline V gene has CDR1 LNHDA and CDR2 SQIVND (reference sequence). V was pared by 7 bases and J by 1 base, with 8 bases between. The CDR3: CASTGGSYNSPLHF. In DNA, the CDR3 is TGTGCCAGTACGGGTGGATCCTATAATTCACCCCTCCACTTT.

This clone turned up a few times. V usage is TRBV6-2 or TRBV6-3 and J usage is TRBJ2-7; the D call may be TRBD1 or TRBD2 (6 bases each). V lost 0 bases, J lost 7 bases, and 16 bases lay in between. Germline-derived CDR1 and CDR2 are MNHEY and SVGEGT. This CDR3 spans 15 amino acids. DNA of the CDR3: TGTGCCAGCAGTTACTCGTTTCAGGGGAGGAAAGAGCAGTACTTC. Translating gives CASSYSFQGRKEQYF.

The chain has TRBV9 and TRBJ1-2; 7 nucleotides line up with TRBD1. Germline values: CDR1 SGDLS, CDR2 YYNGEE. Unmatched junction bases numbered 14, after V lost 4 bases and J lost 8 bases. The CDR3 runs to 15 residues. The CDR3 DNA sequence: TGTGCCAGCAGCCCCCGACAGGGTTTTACAGGCGGCTACACCTTC. Translated, it gives CASSPRQGFTGGYTF.

This chain connects TRBV3-1 (or the pseudogene TRBV3-2) to TRBJ2-3, with no clear D. Germline CDR1 reads LGHDT; CDR2 reads YNNKEL (reference sequence). The CDR3 length is 18 residues. V shed 6 bases and J shed 1 base, with 23 bases lying between them. The DNA of the CDR3 is TGTGCCAGCAGTCAACTACCCTGGCGGAAAAAAGGCACAGATACGCAGTATTTT. Its protein product is CASSQLPWRKKGTDTQYF.

V and J are TRBV18 and TRBJ2-7; possible D gene TRBD1, 6 bases. This CDR3 contains 14 residues. Germline CDR1 is KGHSH and CDR2 is LQKENI. Trimming shortened V by 3 bases and J by 4 bases, and 13 bases separated the two germline ends. The CDR3 region is CASSPDRDTYEQYF. The CDR3 DNA follows: TGTGCCAGCTCACCTGACCGGGACACATACGAGCAGTACTTC.

This chain uses TRBV5-8 with TRBJ1-4; D possibly corresponds to TRBD1 (5 bases). The CDR3 has 15 residues. From germline, CDR1 is SGHTS and CDR2 YDEGEE. V lost 0 bases to trimming and J lost 7 bases, with 13 bases between them. CDR3 bases: TGTGCCAGCAGCTTGGGCAGGGTGCATGGTGAAAAACTGTTTTTT. This codes for CASSLGRVHGEKLFF.

The V call is TRBV7-8, the J call TRBJ2-1; D not resolved. Germline V gene sequence: CDR1 SGHVS, CDR2 FQNEAQ. With 5 bases removed from V and 7 bases from J, the gap between germline ends came to 18 bases. CDR3 length equals 15 residues. CDR3 bases: TGTGCCAGCAGCCGCTTATTAGTCTTGGAGAATGAGCAGTTCTTC. This translates into CASSRLLVLENEQFF. Based on the CDR3 plus reference TRBV7-8 and TRBJ2-1, the full variable domain is GAGVSQSPRYKVAKRGQDVALRCDPISGHVSLFWYQQALGQGPEFLTYFQNEAQLDKSGLPSDRFFAERPEGSVSTLKIQRTQQEDSAVYLCASSRLLVLENEQFFGPGTRLTVL.

The chain carries TRBV14 and TRBJ2-4; 7 nucleotides line up with TRBD2. The CDR3 totals 16 residues. Trimming cost V 1 base and J 3 bases; bases outside gene matches: 6. In germline, CDR1 is SGHDN, CDR2 FVKESK. This CDR3 is CASSQGGGGNKNIQYF. CDR3 DNA: TGTGCCAGCAGCCAAGGGGGGGGAGGAAACAAAAACATTCAGTACTTC.

This chain links TRBV12-5 with TRBJ1-3; D ambiguous. The CDR3 has 18 amino acids. Germline CDR1 and CDR2: LGHNT and FRNRAP. V gave up 0 bases and J gave up 0 bases, with 15 bases separating them. CDR3 DNA: TGTGCTAGTGGTTTGGTCTGGAGGAGGAGTGGCTCTGGAAACACCATATATTTT. It is translated as CASGLVWRRSGSGNTIYF.

The chain has TRBV13 and TRBJ2-1; D may be TRBD2 (5 bases). The CDR3 loop spans 15 amino acids. The germline V gene has CDR1 PRHDT and CDR2 FYEKMQ (reference sequence). V was clipped by 5 bases and J by 8 bases, with 19 bases between them. CDR3 DNA: TGTGCCAGCAGCCCAAACCTTAACCCCGGGGATGAGCAGTTCTTC. The encoded protein is CASSPNLNPGDEQFF.

V is TRBV29-1 and J is TRBJ2-7; a possible D gene is TRBD1 (5 bases). This CDR3 spans 12 amino acids. The germline gives CDR1 SQVTM, CDR2 ANQGSEA. V was shortened by 4 bases and J by 2 bases, with 9 bases between the two germline ends. The CDR3: CSVGTPPYEQYF. The CDR3 DNA follows: TGCAGCGTTGGGACACCGCCCTACGAGCAGTACTTC.

J is TRBJ1-5 and V is TRBV4-3, with TRBD1 identical over 9 bases. The CDR3 extends over 17 amino acids. V trimming: 0 bases; J trimming: 1 base; junction bases outside the gene matches: 4. Germline V gives CDR1 LGHNA, CDR2 YSLEER. CDR3 residues: CASSQDYRGRSNQPQHF. The DNA of the CDR3 is TGCGCCAGCAGCCAAGATTACAGGGGGCGAAGCAATCAGCCCCAGCATTTT.

The chain employs TRBV10-2 and TRBJ1-3, with 8 nucleotides matching TRBD1. The CDR3 is 14 residues long. Germline V CDR1 and CDR2: WSHSY, SAAADI. Trimming took 8 bases from V and 4 from J; bases not matched to a gene: 7. CDR3 sequence: CASGRDRSGNTIYF. The CDR3 DNA reads TGCGCCAGCGGGCGGGACAGGTCCGGAAACACCATATATTTT.

The chain combines TRBV4-2 with TRBJ2-7; D remains unclear. The CDR3 length is 16 residues. The V gene's germline CDR1 is LGHNA and CDR2 YNFKEQ. V lost 4 bases to trimming and J lost 2 bases, with 18 bases between them. CDR3 loop: CASSPTARQVAYEQYF. For the CDR3, the DNA is TGTGCCAGCAGCCCCACAGCCCGGCAGGTTGCCTACGAGCAGTACTTC.